What follows describes a single T cell receptor beta chain. The antigen is not known. Second doses at about 4 or about 12 weeks were pooled. Clones were sequenced by immunoSEQ multiplex PCR, and TCRdb holds only the in-frame ones, with some missing. The profile shows fewer than 120,000 clones, about 95% of them singletons. The data were obtained in a study of T cell responses to AZD1222 COVID-19 vaccine. Study-level results: Spike-spanning, vaccine-associated CD4 TCRs were dominant at 160-218 and 743-854. Repertoires were obtained only post-peak T cell response. An increase in Spike-specific TCR breadth and depth was observed after two AZD1222 doses.

V was cut by 7 bases and J by 0 bases, with 15 bases left in between. The CDR3 is 15 amino acids. Germline lookup yields CDR1 MNHEY and CDR2 SVGAGI. This TCR was recovered from an adult who received the AZD1222 COVID-19 vaccine. The starting material was peripheral blood, obtained 28 days after the second AZD1222 dose. The rearrangement joins TRBV6-5 to TRBJ1-2; D is uncertain. The CDR3 nucleotides read TGTGCCAGCACCCTCCTAGGCACTACTAACTATGGCTACACCTTC. Amino acid sequence: CASTLLGTTNYGYTF.